This TCR beta chain was sequenced during a study of T cell changes during pregnancy in multiple sclerosis. From germline, CDR1 is MNHNS and CDR2 SASEGT. The junction had 4 bases not matched to a gene; V was cut back by 7 bases and J by 1 base. This CDR3 is 15 amino acids long. Assay used: immunoSEQ multiplex PCR; TCRdb lists only in-frame clones, some missing. The sample contains tens of thousands of clones, 90% to 95% of which appear only once. The chain uses TRBV6-1 and TRBJ2-4; 10 nucleotides line up with TRBD1. The source was CD8+ T cells from peripheral blood mononuclear cells, collected in the second trimester of pregnancy. The sequence came from a female donor with multiple sclerosis, enrolled in a pregnancy study. The CDR3 is CASNPGQGAKNIQYF. The CDR3 DNA sequence: TGTGCCAGCAACCCGGGACAGGGGGCCAAAAACATTCAGTACTTC.